Each of the 2 T cell receptor beta chains below was sequenced from the same sample in a study of cytomegalovirus exposure and HLA in healthy donors. The primer mix had 60 Vbeta and 13 Jbeta primers. Here immunoSEQ multiplex PCR was the method, and the copy in TCRdb shows in-frame clones only, minus some. The sample holds about 200,000 clones, around 80% seen once. The sequencing sample was made of PBMCs. Every receptor here comes from a girl aged 2-10 years in good health and CMV-seronegative.

The V gene is TRBV6-5, the J gene TRBJ1-1; D is perhaps TRBD1 (5 bases). Germline V gives CDR1 MNHEY, CDR2 SVGAGI. The V gene lost 2 bases and the J gene lost 4 bases, with 14 bases spanning the gap. This CDR3 spans 15 amino acids. CDR3 DNA sequence: TGTGCCAGCAGTTACGGGCCAGGTGGGGCCACTGAAGCTTTCTTT. Translated: CASSYGPGGATEAFF.

The chain has TRBV18 and TRBJ2-7; TRBD2 might be the D (6 bases). With 2 bases removed from V and 2 bases from J, the gap between germline ends came to 10 bases. CDR3 length: 14 amino acids. CDR1 and CDR2 from the germline V gene are KGHSH and LQKENI. CDR3 residues: CASSPDAGPYEQYF. As DNA, the CDR3 is TGTGCCAGCTCACCAGACGCGGGGCCCTACGAGCAGTACTTC.